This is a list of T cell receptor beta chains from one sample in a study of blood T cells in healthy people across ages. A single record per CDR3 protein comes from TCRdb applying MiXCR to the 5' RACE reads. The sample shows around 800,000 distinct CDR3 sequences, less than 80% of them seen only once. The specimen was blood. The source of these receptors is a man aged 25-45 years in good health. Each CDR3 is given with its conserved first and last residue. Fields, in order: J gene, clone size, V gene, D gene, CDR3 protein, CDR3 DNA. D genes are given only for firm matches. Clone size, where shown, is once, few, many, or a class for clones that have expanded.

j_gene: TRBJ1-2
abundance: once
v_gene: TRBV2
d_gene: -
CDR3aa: CASSEYLRSGNGYTF
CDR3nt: TGTGCCAGCAGTGAATACTTACGGTCAGGGAATGGCTACACTTTC

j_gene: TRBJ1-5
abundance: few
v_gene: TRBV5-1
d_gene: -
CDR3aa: CASSLVPADEAGSNQPQHF
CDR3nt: TGCGCCAGCAGCTTGGTCCCCGCCGATGAGGCTGGGAGCAATCAGCCCCAGCATTTT

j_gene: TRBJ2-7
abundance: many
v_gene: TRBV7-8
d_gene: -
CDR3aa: CASSPPDRHSYF
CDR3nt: TGTGCCAGCAGCCCACCGGACAGACATTCGTACTTC

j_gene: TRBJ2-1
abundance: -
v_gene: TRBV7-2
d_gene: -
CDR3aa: CASSQGGDEQFF
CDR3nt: TGTGCCAGCAGCCAGGGTGGTGATGAGCAGTTCTTC

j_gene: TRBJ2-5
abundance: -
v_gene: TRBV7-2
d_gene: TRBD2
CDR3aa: CASSRSGGTQETQYF
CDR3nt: TGTGCCAGCAGCCGGAGCGGGGGAACCCAAGAGACCCAGTACTTC

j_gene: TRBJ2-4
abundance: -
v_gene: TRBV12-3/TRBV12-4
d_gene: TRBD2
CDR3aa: CASSLESSGGAVGMYF
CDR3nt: TGTGCCAGCAGTTTAGAATCGAGCGGGGGGGCGGTCGGTATGTACTTC

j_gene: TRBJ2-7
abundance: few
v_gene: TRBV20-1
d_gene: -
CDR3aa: CSARAGPPGYEQYF
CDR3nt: TGCAGTGCTAGAGCGGGGCCTCCCGGCTACGAGCAGTACTTC

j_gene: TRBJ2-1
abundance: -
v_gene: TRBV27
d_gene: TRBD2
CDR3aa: CASSLSFSGGACEQFF
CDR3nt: TGTGCCAGCAGTTTATCGTTCAGCGGGGGGGCCTGTGAGCAGTTCTTC

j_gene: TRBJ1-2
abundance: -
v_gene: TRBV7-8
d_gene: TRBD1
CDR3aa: CASSLRQGAVYGYTF
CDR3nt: TGTGCCAGCAGCCTCAGACAGGGGGCCGTCTATGGCTACACCTTC

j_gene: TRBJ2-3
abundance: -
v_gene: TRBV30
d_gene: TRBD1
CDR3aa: CASTRDRVTDTQYF
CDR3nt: TGTGCTTCGACTCGGGACAGGGTCACAGATACGCAGTATTTT

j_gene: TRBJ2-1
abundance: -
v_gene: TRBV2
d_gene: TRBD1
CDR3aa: CASSEEGGTGQGPVMGIGEQFF
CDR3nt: TGTGCCAGCAGTGAAGAAGGGGGAACGGGACAGGGGCCCGTTATGGGTATTGGAGAGCAGTTCTTC

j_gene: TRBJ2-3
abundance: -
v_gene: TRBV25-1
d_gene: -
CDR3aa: CASSELAVGTDTQYF
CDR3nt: TGTGCCAGCAGTGAATTGGCGGTAGGCACAGATACGCAGTATTTT

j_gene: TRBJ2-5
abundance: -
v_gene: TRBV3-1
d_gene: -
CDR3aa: CASRQGRQETQYF
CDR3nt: TGTGCCAGCAGACAGGGGAGGCAAGAGACCCAGTACTTC

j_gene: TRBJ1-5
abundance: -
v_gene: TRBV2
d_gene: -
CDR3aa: CASKTDSNQPQHF
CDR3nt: TGTGCCAGCAAGACAGATAGCAATCAGCCCCAGCATTTT

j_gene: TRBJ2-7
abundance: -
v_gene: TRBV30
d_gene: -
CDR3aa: CAWGTPYEQYF
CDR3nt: TGTGCCTGGGGGACCCCCTACGAGCAGTACTTC

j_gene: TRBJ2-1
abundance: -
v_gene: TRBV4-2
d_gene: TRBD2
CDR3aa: CASSQGILAGGSSYNEQFF
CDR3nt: TGTGCCAGCAGCCAAGGGATCTTGGCGGGGGGGAGCTCCTACAATGAGCAGTTCTTC

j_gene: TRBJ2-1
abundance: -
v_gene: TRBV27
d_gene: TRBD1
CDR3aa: CASRGNRGYAEQFF
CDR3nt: TGTGCCAGCAGAGGAAACAGGGGGTATGCTGAGCAGTTCTTC

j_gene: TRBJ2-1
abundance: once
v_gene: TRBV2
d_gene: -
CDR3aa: CASRLVKYNEQFF
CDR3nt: TGTGCCAGCAGACTAGTGAAGTACAATGAGCAGTTCTTC

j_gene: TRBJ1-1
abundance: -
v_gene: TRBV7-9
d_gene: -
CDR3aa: CASSLGGRVTGNTEAFF
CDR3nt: TGTGCCAGCAGCTTAGGCGGCAGGGTTACGGGGAACACTGAAGCTTTCTTT

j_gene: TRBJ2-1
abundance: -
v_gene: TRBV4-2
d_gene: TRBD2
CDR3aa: CASSQDGLAGGRDEQFF
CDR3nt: TGTGCCAGCAGCCAAGATGGACTAGCGGGGGGTAGAGATGAGCAGTTCTTC

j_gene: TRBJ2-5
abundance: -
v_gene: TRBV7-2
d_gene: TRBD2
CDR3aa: CASSLAGGGASETQYF
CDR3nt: TGTGCCAGCAGCTTAGCCGGCGGGGGGGCCTCAGAGACCCAGTACTTC

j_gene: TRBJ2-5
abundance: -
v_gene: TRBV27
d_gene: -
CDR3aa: CASSSRTQSLRETQYF
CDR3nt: TGTGCCAGTAGTTCCCGCACACAATCCCTCCGGGAGACCCAGTACTTC

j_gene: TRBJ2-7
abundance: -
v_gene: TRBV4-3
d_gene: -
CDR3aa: CASSQEWTATYEQYF
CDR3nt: TGCGCCAGCAGCCAAGAGTGGACAGCGACCTACGAGCAGTACTTC

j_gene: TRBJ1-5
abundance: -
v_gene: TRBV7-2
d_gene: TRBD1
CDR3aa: CASSSSGGGDQPQHF
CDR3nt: TGTGCCAGCAGCTCCTCAGGGGGGGGTGATCAGCCCCAGCATTTT

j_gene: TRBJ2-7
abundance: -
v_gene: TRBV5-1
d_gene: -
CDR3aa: CASSSYGGQYF
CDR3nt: TGCGCCAGCAGCTCCTATGGCGGGCAGTACTTC

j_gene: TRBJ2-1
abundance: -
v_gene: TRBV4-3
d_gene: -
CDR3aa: CASSLTAGRGNEQFF
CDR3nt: TGCGCCAGCAGCCTTACGGCTGGTCGGGGGAATGAGCAGTTCTTC

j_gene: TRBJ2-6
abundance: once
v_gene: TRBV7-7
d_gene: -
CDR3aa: CASSPRTTLSEANVLTF
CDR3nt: TGTGCTAGCAGCCCCCGGACAACCTTATCTGAGGCCAACGTCCTGACTTTC

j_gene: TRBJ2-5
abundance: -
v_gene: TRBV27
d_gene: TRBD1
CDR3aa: CASTSTDRGQETQYF
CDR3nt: TGTGCCAGCACAAGTACGGACAGGGGACAAGAGACCCAGTACTTC

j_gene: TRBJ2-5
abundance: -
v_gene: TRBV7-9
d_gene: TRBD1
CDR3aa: CASSPRTGWETQYF
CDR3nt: TGTGCCAGCAGCCCCCGGACAGGATGGGAGACCCAGTACTTC

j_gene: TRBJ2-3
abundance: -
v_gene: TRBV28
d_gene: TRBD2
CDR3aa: CASSLAGVLPSTDTQYF
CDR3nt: TGTGCCAGCAGTTTAGCGGGGGTCCTTCCTAGCACAGATACGCAGTATTTT

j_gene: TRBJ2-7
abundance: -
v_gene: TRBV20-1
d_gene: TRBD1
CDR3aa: CSAARGTGCDEQYF
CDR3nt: TGCAGTGCTGCGAGGGGGACAGGGTGTGACGAGCAGTACTTC

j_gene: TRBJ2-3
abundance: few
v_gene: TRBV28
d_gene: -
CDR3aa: CASSSPWIKTGDTQYF
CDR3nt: TGTGCCAGCAGTTCCCCCTGGATCAAAACAGGAGATACGCAGTATTTT

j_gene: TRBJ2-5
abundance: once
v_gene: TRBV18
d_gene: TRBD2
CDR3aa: CASSPGLAAAETQYF
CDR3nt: TGTGCCAGCTCCCCCGGACTAGCGGCGGCGGAGACCCAGTACTTC

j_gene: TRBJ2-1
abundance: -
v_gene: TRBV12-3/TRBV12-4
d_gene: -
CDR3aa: CASSLAGGVCNEQFF
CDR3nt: TGTGCCAGCAGTTTAGCGGGGGGAGTCTGCAATGAGCAGTTCTTC

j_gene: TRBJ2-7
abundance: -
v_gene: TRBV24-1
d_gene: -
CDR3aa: CATSEQPPPAEQYF
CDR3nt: TGTGCCACCAGTGAACAGCCTCCCCCCGCGGAGCAGTACTTC

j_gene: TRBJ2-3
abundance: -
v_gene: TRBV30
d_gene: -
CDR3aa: CACQGGETQYF
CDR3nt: TGTGCCTGCCAGGGGGGGGAGACGCAGTATTTT

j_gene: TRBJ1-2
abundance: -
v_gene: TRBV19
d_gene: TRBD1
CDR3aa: CASSMGQGANGYTF
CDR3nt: TGTGCCAGTAGTATGGGACAGGGGGCGAATGGCTACACCTTC

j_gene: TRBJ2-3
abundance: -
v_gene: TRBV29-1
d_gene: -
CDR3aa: CSVQSGYEQYF
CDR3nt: TGCAGCGTCCAATCCGGGTACGAGCAGTACTTT

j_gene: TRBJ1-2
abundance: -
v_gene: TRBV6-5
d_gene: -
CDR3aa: CASSYTQRQYLSNYGYTF
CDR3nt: TGTGCCAGCAGTTACACCCAGAGACAGTACCTATCTAACTATGGCTACACCTTC

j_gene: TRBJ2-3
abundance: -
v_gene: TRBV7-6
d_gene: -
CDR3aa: CASSRSGQSDTQYF
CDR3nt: TGTGCCAGCAGCCGATCCGGACAGTCAGATACGCAGTATTTT

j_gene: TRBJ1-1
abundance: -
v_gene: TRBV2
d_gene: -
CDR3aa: CAGGASTLNTEAFF
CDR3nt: TGTGCCGGCGGAGCGAGTACCTTGAACACTGAAGCTTTCTTT

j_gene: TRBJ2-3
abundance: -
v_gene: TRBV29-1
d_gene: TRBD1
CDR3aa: CSVRTGAADTQYF
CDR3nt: TGCAGCGTCCGGACAGGGGCAGCAGATACGCAGTATTTT

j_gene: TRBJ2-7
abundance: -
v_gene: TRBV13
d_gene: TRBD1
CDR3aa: CASSLLGTGVYEQYF
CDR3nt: TGTGCCAGCAGCTTACTCGGGACAGGGGTCTACGAGCAGTACTTC

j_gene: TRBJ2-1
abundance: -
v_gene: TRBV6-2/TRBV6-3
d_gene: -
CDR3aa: CASSYLSPGNSYNEQFF
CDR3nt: TGTGCCAGCAGTTACCTATCACCCGGGAACTCCTACAATGAGCAGTTCTTC

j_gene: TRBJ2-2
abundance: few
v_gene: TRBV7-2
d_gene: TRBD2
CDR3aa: CASSLVRARTGTRTGELFF
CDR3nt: TGTGCCAGCAGCTTAGTCAGGGCACGGACCGGGACTAGGACCGGGGAGCTGTTTTTT

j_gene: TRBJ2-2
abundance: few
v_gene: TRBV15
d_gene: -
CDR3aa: CATSPRATTGELFF
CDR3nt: TGTGCCACCAGCCCAAGGGCTACCACCGGGGAGCTGTTTTTT